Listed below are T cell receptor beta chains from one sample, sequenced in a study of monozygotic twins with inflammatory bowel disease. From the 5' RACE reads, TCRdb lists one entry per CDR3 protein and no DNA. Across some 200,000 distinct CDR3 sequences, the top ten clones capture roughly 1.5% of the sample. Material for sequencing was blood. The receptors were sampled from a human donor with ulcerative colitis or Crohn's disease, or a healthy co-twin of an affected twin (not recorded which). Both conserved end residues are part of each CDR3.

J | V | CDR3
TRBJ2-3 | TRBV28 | CASSLPGTSNTQYF
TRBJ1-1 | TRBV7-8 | CASSLGNPGTEAFF
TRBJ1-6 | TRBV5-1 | CASSFGRGGSPLHF
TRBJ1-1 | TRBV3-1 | CASSQYRDGNEAFF
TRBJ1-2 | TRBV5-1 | CASSLSGDGYTF
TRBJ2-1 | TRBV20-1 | CSARGGQGSTYNEQFF
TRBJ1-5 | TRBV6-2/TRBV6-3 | CASSYRGATSNQPQHF
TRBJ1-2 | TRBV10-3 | CASTQATNYGYTF
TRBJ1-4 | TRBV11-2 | CASRTPGRRNEKLFF
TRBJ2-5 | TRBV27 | CASSPKYQETQYF
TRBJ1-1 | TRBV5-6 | CASTLTGGVTEAFF
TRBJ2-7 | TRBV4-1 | CASSTRSDREVRYF
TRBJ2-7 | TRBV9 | CASSVKVGMDEQYF
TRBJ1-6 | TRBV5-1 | CASSLVLGPLHF
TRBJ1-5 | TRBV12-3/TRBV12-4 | CASSSSGGLQPQHF
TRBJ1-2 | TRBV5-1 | CASSLEAGGRDGYTF
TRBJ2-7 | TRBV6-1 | CASRPGLISYEQYF
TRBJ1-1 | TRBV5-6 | CASSHRQVEAFF
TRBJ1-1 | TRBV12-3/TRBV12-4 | CASSFSQGTEAFF
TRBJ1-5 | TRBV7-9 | CASSSTTGGPEPQHF
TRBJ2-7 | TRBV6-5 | CASSYSGWTYEQYF
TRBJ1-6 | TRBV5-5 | CASSLNGGGNSPLHF
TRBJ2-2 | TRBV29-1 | CSVETGRGTGELFF
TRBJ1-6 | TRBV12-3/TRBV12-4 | CATSRENNSPLHF
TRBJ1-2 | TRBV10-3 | CAISDGRDYGYTF
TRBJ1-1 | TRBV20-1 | CSARDFGGGQNTEAFF
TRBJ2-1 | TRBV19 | CASRAQTGFGGGEQFF
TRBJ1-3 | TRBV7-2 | CASSLSSQGGNTIYF
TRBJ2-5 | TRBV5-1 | CASNGRGEETQYF
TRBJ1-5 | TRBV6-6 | CASNIGQNNQPQHF
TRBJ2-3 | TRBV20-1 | CSARTGVVTDTQYF
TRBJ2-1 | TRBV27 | CATKGGSSAYNEQFF
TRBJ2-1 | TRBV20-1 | CSATSPRGLYNEQFF
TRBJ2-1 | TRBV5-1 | CASSYDRGASYNEQFF
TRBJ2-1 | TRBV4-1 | CASSQEQESALGSRFF
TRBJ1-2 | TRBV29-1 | CSVDGLYGYTF
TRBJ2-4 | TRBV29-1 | CSVVPGAKNIQYF
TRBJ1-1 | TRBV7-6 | CASSSRRGTEAFF
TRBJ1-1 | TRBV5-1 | CASSRVRDTEAFF
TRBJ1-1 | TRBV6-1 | CASRWTGVDVWTEAFF
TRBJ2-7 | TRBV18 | CASSAGQGVLYEQYF
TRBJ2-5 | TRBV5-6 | CASSFAGGRETQYF
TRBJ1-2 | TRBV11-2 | CASSAGQSYGYTF
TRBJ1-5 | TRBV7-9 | CASSEGQVLRPQHF
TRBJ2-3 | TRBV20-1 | CSAPKTSGAGGDTQYF
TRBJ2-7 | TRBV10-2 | CASSNLRDRTYYEQYF
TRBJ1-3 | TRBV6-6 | CATQGAGNTIYF
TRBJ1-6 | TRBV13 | CASSLRPDPPLHF
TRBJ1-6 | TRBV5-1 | CASSASDRDADNSPLHF
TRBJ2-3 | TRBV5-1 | CASSRRAQETDTQYF
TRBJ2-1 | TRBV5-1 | CASSSERQGSFYNEQFF
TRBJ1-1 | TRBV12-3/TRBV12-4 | CASSPQGPLRNTEAFF
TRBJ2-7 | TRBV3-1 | CASSRRVNEQYF
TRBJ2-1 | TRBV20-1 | CSVRNPIRYYNEQFF